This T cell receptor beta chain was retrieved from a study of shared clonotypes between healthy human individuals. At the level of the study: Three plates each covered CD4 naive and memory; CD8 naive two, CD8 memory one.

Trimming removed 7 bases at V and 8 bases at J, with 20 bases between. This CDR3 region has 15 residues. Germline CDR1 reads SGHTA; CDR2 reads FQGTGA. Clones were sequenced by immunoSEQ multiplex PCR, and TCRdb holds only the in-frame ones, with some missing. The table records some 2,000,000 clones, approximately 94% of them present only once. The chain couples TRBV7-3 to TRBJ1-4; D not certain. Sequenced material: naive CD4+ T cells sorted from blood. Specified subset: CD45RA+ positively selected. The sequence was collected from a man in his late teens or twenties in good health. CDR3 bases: TGTGCCAGCAATATCATCCGACCATTAGGAGAAAAACTGTTTTTT. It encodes CASNIIRPLGEKLFF.